The rows below give T cell receptor beta chains drawn from one sample of a study of blood T cell repertoires in COVID-19. The protocol was immunoSEQ multiplex PCR, while the TCRdb copy is restricted to in-frame clones and leaves out a portion. Of about 50,000 clones listed, 87% are singletons. Sequenced sample: peripheral blood. The receptors come from a man aged 50 to 59 with active COVID-19. Both conserved end residues are part of each CDR3. Fields, in order: clone size, D gene, V gene, J gene, CDR3 DNA, CDR3 protein. The D gene is left open where the match is weak. For some rows the clone size is stated as once, few or many, or as a class when expanded; others skip it.

size: once
D: TRBD2
V: TRBV5-5
J: TRBJ2-6
DNA: TGTGCCAGCAGCGGGAGGGTAGGCTCTGGGGCCAACGTCCTGACTTTC
CDR3: CASSGRVGSGANVLTF

size: .
D: .
V: TRBV5-5
J: TRBJ2-7
DNA: TGTGCCAGCAGTCAAAGGAGCTCCTACGAGCAGTACTTC
CDR3: CASSQRSSYEQYF

size: once
D: TRBD2
V: TRBV12-5
J: TRBJ2-3
DNA: TGTGCTAGTGGTTCTCTCACGACTAGCCTGCGGGGAGATACGCAGTATTTT
CDR3: CASGSLTTSLRGDTQYF

size: once
D: .
V: TRBV27
J: TRBJ2-3
DNA: TGTGCCAGCAGTTTACGGGGGTCTGGCACAGATACGCAGTATTTT
CDR3: CASSLRGSGTDTQYF

size: .
D: .
V: TRBV19
J: TRBJ1-2
DNA: TGTGCCAGTAGTATTCAGGGATCCTATGGCTACACCTTC
CDR3: CASSIQGSYGYTF

size: .
D: .
V: TRBV6-5
J: TRBJ2-4
DNA: TGTGCCAGCTCGCCGGGCAAAAACATTCAGTACTTC
CDR3: CASSPGKNIQYF

size: .
D: TRBD1
V: TRBV7-6
J: TRBJ2-7
DNA: TGTGCCAGCAGCCCCTCTAGACAGGGGGACTCCTACGAGCAGTACTTC
CDR3: CASSPSRQGDSYEQYF

size: .
D: TRBD1
V: TRBV5-5
J: TRBJ1-1
DNA: TGTGCCAGCAGGTTCGACAGGGCCGGAACTGAAGCTTTCTTT
CDR3: CASRFDRAGTEAFF

size: .
D: .
V: TRBV5-1
J: TRBJ2-7
DNA: TGCGCCAGCACCCTATGGCAGGGCTCCTACGAGCAGTACTTC
CDR3: CASTLWQGSYEQYF

size: .
D: .
V: TRBV2
J: TRBJ1-6
DNA: TGTGCCAGCAGTGGGGACTTTCCCCTCCACTTT
CDR3: CASSGDFPLHF

size: .
D: TRBD2
V: TRBV19
J: TRBJ2-1
DNA: TGTGCCAGTAGTATAGAACTAGCGGGGGGGAATGAGCAGTTCTTC
CDR3: CASSIELAGGNEQFF

size: .
D: .
V: TRBV5-4
J: TRBJ2-5
DNA: TGTGCCAGCAGCTTGTCTACGACTGACTCCCACTTC
CDR3: CASSLSTTDSHF

size: once
D: .
V: TRBV7-6
J: TRBJ2-7
DNA: TGTGCCAGCAGCTTAGTAGCCCCCTCCCGGGGGAAAAACGAGCAGTACTTC
CDR3: CASSLVAPSRGKNEQYF

size: .
D: TRBD2
V: TRBV4-1
J: TRBJ2-1
DNA: TGCGCCAGCAGCCACCCTAGCGGGGGAGGGAATGAGCAGTTCTTC
CDR3: CASSHPSGGGNEQFF

size: .
D: .
V: TRBV28
J: TRBJ2-2
DNA: TGTGCCAGCAGTTATCGGTCCGGGGAGCTGTTTTTT
CDR3: CASSYRSGELFF

size: .
D: .
V: TRBV3-1/TRBV3-2
J: TRBJ2-3
DNA: TGTGCCAGCAGCCGAGGCACAGATACGCAGTATTTT
CDR3: CASSRGTDTQYF

size: .
D: .
V: TRBV19
J: TRBJ2-7
DNA: TGTGCCAGTAGCCCTAGAGGACAGTACGAGCAGTACTTC
CDR3: CASSPRGQYEQYF

size: once
D: .
V: TRBV15
J: TRBJ2-5
DNA: TGTGCCACCAGCAGAGATGTAAGTTCCGGAGGGGAGACCCAGTACTTC
CDR3: CATSRDVSSGGETQYF

size: .
D: .
V: TRBV9
J: TRBJ1-3
DNA: TGTGCCAGCAGCGTAGGACAGACCCACTCTGGAAACACCATATATTTT
CDR3: CASSVGQTHSGNTIYF

size: .
D: .
V: TRBV5-1
J: TRBJ2-3
DNA: TGCGCCAGCAACCCCTTGGGCGGCACAGATACGCAGTATTTT
CDR3: CASNPLGGTDTQYF

size: few
D: TRBD2
V: TRBV4-1
J: TRBJ2-2
DNA: TGCGCCAGCAGCCAAGGGACTAGCAGTAAGGACACCGGGGAGCTGTTTTTT
CDR3: CASSQGTSSKDTGELFF

size: .
D: TRBD1
V: TRBV9
J: TRBJ2-5
DNA: TGTGCCAGCAGCCTAGGACAGGCTCCCATCCCTCTCCAAGAGACCCAGTACTTC
CDR3: CASSLGQAPIPLQETQYF

size: few
D: .
V: TRBV2
J: TRBJ2-7
DNA: TGTGCCAGCAGTGAATCTCAGGAATACGAGCAGTACTTC
CDR3: CASSESQEYEQYF

size: .
D: .
V: TRBV30
J: TRBJ2-7
DNA: TGTGCCTGGACTACAGGGAACTCCTACGAGCAGTACTTC
CDR3: CAWTTGNSYEQYF

size: .
D: .
V: TRBV7-2
J: TRBJ2-7
DNA: TGTGCCAGCAGCATCAAGGACAGTAACGAGCAGTACTTC
CDR3: CASSIKDSNEQYF

size: .
D: .
V: TRBV13
J: TRBJ1-1
DNA: TGTGCCAGCAGCTTAGCAGGGAGGGAAGCTTTCTTT
CDR3: CASSLAGREAFF

size: .
D: .
V: TRBV5-1
J: TRBJ2-5
DNA: TGCGCCAGCAGCTTGTCCGGGCAGGGCGCAGAGACCCAGTACTTC
CDR3: CASSLSGQGAETQYF

size: .
D: .
V: TRBV6-4
J: TRBJ1-1
DNA: TGTGCCAGCAGTCCCGACAGGTACACTGAAGCTTTCTTT
CDR3: CASSPDRYTEAFF

size: .
D: TRBD1
V: TRBV11-2
J: TRBJ2-3
DNA: TGTGCCAGCAGCATGGGACAGAAAACTAGCACAGATACGCAGTATTTT
CDR3: CASSMGQKTSTDTQYF

size: .
D: .
V: TRBV7-9
J: TRBJ1-5
DNA: TGTGCCAGCAGCTTAGGACAGGTCAATCAGCCCCAGCATTTT
CDR3: CASSLGQVNQPQHF

size: .
D: TRBD2
V: TRBV12-3/TRBV12-4
J: TRBJ2-7
DNA: TGTGCCAGCAAGAGGCGGGAGTTCTACGAGCAGTACTTC
CDR3: CASKRREFYEQYF

size: .
D: .
V: TRBV12-5
J: TRBJ2-5
DNA: TGTGCTAGTGGTTTGGTACTCGGACACCAACAAGAGACCCAGTACTTC
CDR3: CASGLVLGHQQETQYF

size: .
D: TRBD2
V: TRBV4-1
J: TRBJ2-1
DNA: TGCGCCAGCAGCCAAGTCGCCGGGACTAGCGCTAATGAGCAGTTCTTC
CDR3: CASSQVAGTSANEQFF

size: .
D: .
V: TRBV9
J: TRBJ1-4
DNA: TGTGCCAGCAGCGAGGCAGGGGATAATGAAAAACTGTTTTTT
CDR3: CASSEAGDNEKLFF

size: few
D: .
V: TRBV10-3
J: TRBJ1-1
DNA: TGTGCCATCAGGGACAGAAGCACTGAAGCTTTCTTT
CDR3: CAIRDRSTEAFF

size: .
D: .
V: TRBV19
J: TRBJ2-3
DNA: TGTGCCAGTAGTTCATCTAGGGGAGATACGCAGTATTTT
CDR3: CASSSSRGDTQYF

size: .
D: .
V: TRBV4-2
J: TRBJ1-4
DNA: TGTGCCAGCAGCCAAGTAGTAGCGGGGGCCTTGGTAACTAATGAAAAACTGTTTTTT
CDR3: CASSQVVAGALVTNEKLFF

size: .
D: .
V: TRBV2
J: TRBJ1-1
DNA: TGTGCCAGCAGTCCACAGTCGAACACTGAAGCTTTCTTT
CDR3: CASSPQSNTEAFF

size: few
D: TRBD1
V: TRBV10-3
J: TRBJ1-2
DNA: TGTGCCATCAGACGGACAGGGATCGATGGCTACACCTTC
CDR3: CAIRRTGIDGYTF

size: .
D: TRBD1
V: TRBV5-5
J: TRBJ1-1
DNA: TGTGCCAGCAGCTCCCGACAGGGTTGGACTGAAGCTTTCTTT
CDR3: CASSSRQGWTEAFF

size: once
D: .
V: TRBV2
J: TRBJ1-4
DNA: TGTGCCAGCGGGGGGGGTTGGGATGAAAAACTGTTTTTT
CDR3: CASGGGWDEKLFF

size: .
D: .
V: TRBV30
J: TRBJ1-2
DNA: TGTGCCTGGAGATCCGAGGGCTACACCTTC
CDR3: CAWRSEGYTF

size: .
D: .
V: TRBV2
J: TRBJ2-5
DNA: TGTGCCAGCAGGCAGACAGTTCGAGAGACCCAGTACTTC
CDR3: CASRQTVRETQYF

size: .
D: .
V: TRBV2
J: TRBJ2-7
DNA: TGTGCCAGCAGGCGACGGGTGGCCTACGAGCAGTACTTC
CDR3: CASRRRVAYEQYF

size: .
D: .
V: TRBV10-3
J: TRBJ1-4
DNA: TGTGCCATCAGTGAAACAGGGCAGGGTAATGAAAAACTGTTTTTT
CDR3: CAISETGQGNEKLFF

size: few
D: TRBD1
V: TRBV5-8
J: TRBJ1-5
DNA: TGTGCCAGCACCAACAGGGGGAATCAGCCCCAGCATTTT
CDR3: CASTNRGNQPQHF

size: once
D: .
V: TRBV12-5
J: TRBJ1-1
DNA: TGTGCTAGTGGTTTGCCCACAGGGCTTAGCACTGAAGCTTTCTTT
CDR3: CASGLPTGLSTEAFF

size: few
D: TRBD1
V: TRBV6-5
J: TRBJ1-1
DNA: TGTGCCAGCAGTTACCTTGACAGGGATCTAACTGAAGCTTTCTTT
CDR3: CASSYLDRDLTEAFF

size: .
D: .
V: TRBV12-3/TRBV12-4
J: TRBJ2-7
DNA: TGTGCCAGCATGCAAGGGGGAACAAACGAGCAGTACTTC
CDR3: CASMQGGTNEQYF

size: few
D: TRBD1
V: TRBV3-1/TRBV3-2
J: TRBJ2-3
DNA: TGTGCCAGCACCCGGACAGGGAGTCGCACAGATACGCAGTATTTT
CDR3: CASTRTGSRTDTQYF

size: .
D: TRBD2
V: TRBV14
J: TRBJ2-1
DNA: TGTGCCAGCAGCCAGGTCGGGACTAGAGGCAATGAGCAGTTCTTC
CDR3: CASSQVGTRGNEQFF

size: few
D: .
V: TRBV5-1
J: TRBJ2-1
DNA: TGCGCCAGCAGCTTGGACAGGACTACGCAGTTCTTC
CDR3: CASSLDRTTQFF

size: once
D: TRBD1
V: TRBV5-4
J: TRBJ2-7
DNA: TGTGCCAGCAGCTTGGAGGGACAGGCCCCCTACGAGCAGTACTTC
CDR3: CASSLEGQAPYEQYF

size: once
D: TRBD1
V: TRBV2
J: TRBJ1-2
DNA: TGTGCCAGCAGTAGAACCTCCGGGACAGGGGTAGGCTACACCTTC
CDR3: CASSRTSGTGVGYTF

size: .
D: .
V: TRBV12-3/TRBV12-4
J: TRBJ2-3
DNA: TGTGCCAGCAGTTTGGCCTTATATACGCAGTATTTT
CDR3: CASSLALYTQYF

size: .
D: TRBD1
V: TRBV6-5
J: TRBJ1-2
DNA: TGTGCCAGCAGTTACAACAGGGGCCTCTATGGCTACACCTTC
CDR3: CASSYNRGLYGYTF

size: .
D: .
V: TRBV5-8
J: TRBJ1-1
DNA: TGTGCCAGCAGCTTCGACACCTTGAACACTGAAGCTTTCTTT
CDR3: CASSFDTLNTEAFF

size: once
D: .
V: TRBV6-2/TRBV6-3
J: TRBJ1-4
DNA: TGTGCCAGCAGTCCCCGGCGAGGATCTAATGAAAAACTGTTTTTT
CDR3: CASSPRRGSNEKLFF

size: once
D: TRBD1
V: TRBV6-2/TRBV6-3
J: TRBJ1-2
DNA: TGTGCCAGCAGTTACTTCCGGGACAGGGTCTATGGCTACACCTTC
CDR3: CASSYFRDRVYGYTF

size: .
D: .
V: TRBV30
J: TRBJ2-2
DNA: TGTGCCTGGAGGAGTACCTTCGATGAGGCTACAGGGCGGCACACCGGGGAGCTGTTTTTT
CDR3: CAWRSTFDEATGRHTGELFF